These 26 T cell receptor beta chains were all obtained from the same sample, sequenced in a study of cytotoxic CD8 clonotypes in ibrutinib-treated CLL. Some clones are missing from TCRdb's copy, which holds only in-frame ones; the method was immunoSEQ multiplex PCR. The sample lists tens of thousands of clones; roughly two thirds were seen once. This sample comprised PBMCs, obtained at disease progression, from a patient treated with ibrutinib. These receptor sequences come from a human donor with chronic lymphocytic leukemia.

V gene TRBV5-1 combines with J gene TRBJ1-4; a weak D match, TRBD1 (5 bases). Germline-derived CDR1 and CDR2 are SGHRS and YFSETQ. The CDR3 spans 16 residues. The ends were cut back, 2 bases at V and 6 bases at J, with 17 bases in the middle. CDR3 DNA sequence: TGCGCCAGCAGCTTCTTTGGGGCGGGATCGGATGAAAAACTGTTTTTT. Residues: CASSFFGAGSDEKLFF.

The J gene is TRBJ2-7, the V gene TRBV7-9, with D perhaps assigned TRBD1 or TRBD2 (7 bases each). CDR1 SEHNR and CDR2 FQNEAQ come from the germline V gene (reference sequence). V was clipped by 7 bases and J by 1 base, with 20 bases between them. The CDR3 has 16 amino acids. The CDR3 loop reads CASTLGRGRRSYEQYF. In DNA, the CDR3 is TGTGCCAGCACCCTAGGGAGGGGGCGGAGGTCCTACGAGCAGTACTTC.

The chain has TRBV10-2 and TRBJ1-2, with TRBD1 matching 7 bases. The CDR3 is made up of 14 amino acids. J lost 5 bases, V lost 7 bases, and 10 bases had no gene match. Per the germline V gene, CDR1 is WSHSY and CDR2 is SAAADI. CDR3 sequence: CASTRGQGVYGYTF. The CDR3 bases are TGCGCCAGCACCAGGGGCCAGGGGGTTTATGGCTACACCTTC.

This clone was found a few times. This chain joins TRBV5-4 and TRBJ2-1, with D tentatively TRBD2 (6 bases). The CDR3 totals 14 residues. Looked up from germline, CDR1 is SGHNT and CDR2 is YYREEE (reference sequence). V gave up 4 bases and J gave up 7 bases, with 15 bases separating them. CDR3 in DNA: TGTGCCAGCAGCCCCGGGCGGGACGGGAATGAGCAGTTCTTC. Its protein is CASSPGRDGNEQFF.

A remark on this clone: This likely traces to a read error, being one base from a far larger clone. Other nucleotide sequences from this sample produce the same CDR3. This sequence joins TRBV30 and TRBJ2-7; no definite D call. The CDR3 has 11 amino acids. Germline V CDR1 and CDR2: GTSNPN, SVGIG (reference sequence). The CDR3 loop is CAWSVVYEQYF. For the CDR3, the DNA is TGTGCTTGGAGTGTAGTATACGAGCAGTACTTC.

CDR3 coding DNA: TGTGCCAGCAGAATGTACAATGAGCAGTTCTTC. It translates to CASRMYNEQFF. The V call is TRBV7-9, the J call TRBJ2-1; D is unclear. V lost 6 bases and J 4 bases, leaving 4 bases between the germline ends. The CDR3 has 11 residues. Germline lookup yields CDR1 SEHNR and CDR2 FQNEAQ (reference sequence).

The chain uses TRBV16 and TRBJ2-1; weak D call: TRBD1 (5 bases). This CDR3 is built from 16 residues. V lost 4 bases and J lost 0, with 13 bases in between. The germline V gene has CDR1 KGHSY and CDR2 FQNENV. The CDR3 nucleotides read TGTGCCAGCAGCCCGACCGACAGAAGCTCCTACAATGAGCAGTTCTTC. Translating gives CASSPTDRSSYNEQFF.

CDR3 sequence: CSVDLGQGSEAFF. The CDR3 coding sequence is TGCAGCGTTGATCTAGGACAGGGGTCTGAAGCTTTCTTT. V gene TRBV29-1 combines with J gene TRBJ1-1; TRBD1 matches 9 bases. Germline CDR1 is SQVTM and CDR2 is ANQGSEA. The CDR3 extends over 13 amino acids. The J segment lost 6 bases and the V segment lost 3 bases, leaving 5 bases of the junction unmatched.

The rearrangement links TRBV7-9 to TRBJ2-1, with 8 bases matching TRBD2. Losses at the gene ends were 5 bases for V and 2 bases for J; bases not matched to a gene: 8. The CDR3 extends over 16 amino acids. Germline assignment: CDR1 SEHNR and CDR2 FQNEAQ (reference sequence). This CDR3 is CASSPWTSTAYNEQFF. The CDR3 DNA reads TGTGCCAGCAGCCCCTGGACTAGCACAGCCTACAATGAGCAGTTCTTC. Together with reference TRBV7-9 and TRBJ2-1, the CDR3 gives the full variable domain: DTGVSQNPRHKITKRGQNVTFRCDPISEHNRLYWYRQTLGQGPEFLTYFQNEAQLEKSRLLSDRFSAERPKGSFSTLEIQRTEQGDSAMYLCASSPWTSTAYNEQFFGPGTRLTVL.

The chain uses TRBV19 and TRBJ1-3; D possibly corresponds to TRBD1 (6 bases). CDR1 LNHDA and CDR2 SQIVND come from the germline V gene (reference sequence). Trimming cost V 2 bases and J 3 bases, with 11 bases left between them. The CDR3 is made up of 15 amino acids. The CDR3 nucleotides are TGTGCCAGTAGTATACGGACAGTCAGTGGAAACACCATATATTTT. It translates to CASSIRTVSGNTIYF.

This rearrangement joins TRBV6-4 to TRBJ1-5; D unresolved. The CDR3 sequence is 13 residues long. CDR1 and CDR2 (germline): MRHNA, SNTAGT. V dropped 6 bases and J dropped 4 bases, with 10 bases sitting between them. CDR3 loop: CASSLAGNQPQHF. The CDR3 DNA sequence: TGTGCCAGCAGCCTAGCGGGGAATCAGCCCCAGCATTTT.

This clone has only one observation. CDR3 DNA sequence: TGTGCCAGCAGTTACTCGTTCGGGACAGTTAATGAAAAACTGTTTTTT. Amino acids: CASSYSFGTVNEKLFF. This chain connects TRBV6-5 to TRBJ1-4; 7 bases are a match to TRBD1. CDR1 MNHEY and CDR2 SVGAGI come from the germline V gene. This CDR3 region has 16 residues. V dropped 0 bases and J dropped 4; count of bases not matched to a gene: 5.

A few counts support this clone. This chain uses TRBV29-1 with TRBJ2-5, with D possibly called TRBD1 or TRBD2 (5 bases each). CDR3 size: 13 residues. V was shortened by 3 bases and J by 1 base, with 9 bases between the two germline ends. The germline V gene has CDR1 SQVTM and CDR2 ANQGSEA. Here the CDR3 DNA reads TGCAGCGTTGACGAGGGGCTCCAAGAGACCCAGTACTTC. This translates into CSVDEGLQETQYF. The full variable domain, in which reference TRBV29-1 and TRBJ2-5 provide the parts outside the CDR3, is SAVISQKPSRDICQRGTSLTIQCQVDSQVTMMFWYRQQPGQSLTLIATANQGSEATYESGFVIDKFPISRPNLTFSTLTVSNMSPEDSSIYLCSVDEGLQETQYFGPGTRLLVL.

CDR3 DNA sequence: TGCGCCAGCAGCCAAGACCCGCCTAGCGGATTAAACAATGAGCAGTTCTTC. It is translated as CASSQDPPSGLNNEQFF. This chain connects TRBV4-3 to TRBJ2-1, with 7 bases identical to TRBD2. Trimming took 0 bases from V and 5 from J; bases not matched to a gene: 10. CDR3 length: 17 residues. Per germline, CDR1 LGHNA and CDR2 YSLEER.

The V and J genes are TRBV9 and TRBJ2-5; 7 nucleotides match TRBD2. Per germline, CDR1 SGDLS and CDR2 YYNGEE. The junction had 4 bases not matched to a gene; V was cut back by 0 bases and J by 5 bases. The CDR3 loop spans 14 amino acids. This CDR3 reads CASSVGGGAETQYF. Here the CDR3 DNA reads TGTGCCAGCAGCGTAGGGGGAGGGGCGGAGACCCAGTACTTC.

This chain uses TRBV19 with TRBJ1-4; perhaps TRBD1 as D (5 bases). Germline values: CDR1 LNHDA, CDR2 SQIVND (reference sequence). V lost 7 bases and J 0 bases, leaving 18 bases between the germline ends. The CDR3 covers 17 residues. The CDR3 DNA sequence: TGTGCCAGTACCAAGGGGACCTCTTCCCCAACTAATGAAAAACTGTTTTTT. It codes for CASTKGTSSPTNEKLFF.

The chain links TRBV1 to TRBJ2-4. TRBV1 is a recognized pseudogene. The CDR3 contains 14 residues. The chain's CDR3 is CTSSSPIAKNIQYF. The CDR3 DNA reads as TGCACCAGCAGCAGTCCCATAGCCAAAAACATTCAGTACTTC.

The chain couples TRBV10-1 to TRBJ2-2, with 7 bases lining up with TRBD1. The germline gives CDR1 WNHNN, CDR2 SYGVQD (reference sequence). The CDR3 contains 15 residues. The ends lost 8 bases at V and 0 bases at J; junction bases unmatched: 6. CDR3 protein: CASRRGGTNTGELFF. The CDR3 coding sequence is TGCGCCAGCCGACGAGGGGGCACGAACACCGGGGAGCTGTTTTTT.

This clone turned up a few times. The rearrangement joins TRBV27 to TRBJ2-2, with D possibly TRBD1 on 6 matching bases. V lost 4 bases and J 5 bases, leaving 8 bases between the germline ends. The CDR3 has 13 residues. Germline CDR1 and CDR2: MNHEY and SMNVEV (reference sequence). The CDR3, as DNA: TGTGCCAGCAGTTGGACAGTTACCGGGGAGCTGTTTTTT. This encodes CASSWTVTGELFF.

This clone has just a few counts. J is TRBJ2-1 and V is TRBV19, with TRBD2 identical over 8 bases. Trimming cost V 1 base and J 8 bases; bases outside gene matches: 7. The germline V gene has CDR1 LNHDA and CDR2 SQIVND (reference sequence). CDR3 length: 15 amino acids. CDR3 DNA sequence: TGTGCCAGTAGTATAGCCGCGGGACTAGTGGATGAGCAGTTCTTC. Translated: CASSIAAGLVDEQFF.

The chain has TRBV4-3 and TRBJ2-7, with D perhaps matching TRBD2 (6 bases). V gave up 4 bases and J gave up 3 bases, with 13 bases separating them. Germline loops: CDR1 LGHNA, CDR2 YSLEER. The CDR3 covers 14 residues. As DNA, the CDR3 is TGCGCCAGCAGCCCTGGCTTGCGGGGCTACGAGCAGTACTTC. Translated: CASSPGLRGYEQYF.

The rearrangement links TRBV7-8 to TRBJ2-3; D not resolved. V dropped 4 bases and J dropped 6 bases, with 20 bases sitting between them. Germline CDR1 SGHVS, CDR2 FQNEAQ. The CDR3 has 16 amino acids. The CDR3 spells CASSSYLAYSTDTQYF. CDR3 nucleotide sequence: TGTGCCAGCAGCTCTTACCTTGCGTACTCCACCGATACGCAGTATTTT.

This clone has a handful of counts. The chain employs TRBV5-1 and TRBJ2-7; possibly TRBD2 for D (6 bases). CDR3 size: 17 residues. V was shortened by 0 bases and J by 6 bases, with 22 bases between the two germline ends. CDR1 and CDR2 from the germline V gene are SGHRS and YFSETQ. Here the CDR3 DNA reads TGCGCCAGCAGCTTGGCCGGGTCGGTAGCGGCGAGGTCCGAGCAGTACTTC. Translation: CASSLAGSVAARSEQYF.

This clone was picked up one time. The DNA for the CDR3 is TGCGCCAGCAGTGAGATCCGGGACTTTAGCAATCAGCCCCAGCATTTT. Amino acids: CASSEIRDFSNQPQHF. The chain links TRBV10-2 to TRBJ1-5, with TRBD1 as a possible D gene (5 bases). The CDR3 length is 16 residues. In germline, CDR1 is WSHSY, CDR2 SAAADI. V was pared by 2 bases and J by 0 bases, with 11 bases between.

The V call is TRBV11-3, the J call TRBJ1-1, with D perhaps TRBD1 (6 bases). V lost 5 bases and J lost 6, with 13 bases in between. This CDR3 is built from 13 residues. Germline CDR1 and CDR2: SGHNT and YENEEA. The CDR3 spells CASSPGAGAEAFF. The CDR3 DNA follows: TGTGCCAGCAGCCCGGGGGCGGGCGCTGAAGCTTTCTTT.

In this sample, this clone turned up a few times. The J gene is TRBJ2-7, the V gene TRBV27, with D possibly TRBD2 on 6 matching bases. The CDR3 runs 15 residues. The germline V and J ends were trimmed by 0 bases and 3 bases, with 12 bases remaining between them. CDR1 is MNHEY, CDR2 SMNVEV, per germline (reference sequence). The CDR3: CASSLSRTMNYEQYF. CDR3 DNA sequence: TGTGCCAGCAGTTTATCCCGGACTATGAACTACGAGCAGTACTTC.